The TCR beta chain described here comes from a study of CXCR3-negative and CXCR3-positive naive CD8 T cells (dated by TCRdb to between 2017 and 2020). As for the study more broadly: In total, approximately 140 million TRB reads were obtained, which works out to roughly 1.5 +/- 0.3 million reads per library. Data from 11 donors, pooled across two independent experiments, went into the diversity and physicochemical repertoire analyses. For the TRBV-TRBJ cluster analysis, the naive subsets came from roughly 5 donors, while the memory cells came from 3 donors. Broad study findings and their caveats: Comparably high repertoire diversity was found in both naive subsets, whereas much lower repertoire diversity was found in memory CD8+ T cells. Within the same donor, TRBV-TRBJ usage looked similar between naive CXCR3-negative and CXCR3-positive cells, but memory cells had distinct patterns. Because CXCR3 expression was partially decreased after cryopreservation, freshly isolated PBMCs were used for most assays. Because surface CD5, which is linked to self-reactivity in mice, was comparable between the naive subsets, TCR interaction strength was also inferred from TRB CDR3 physicochemical properties. TRB CDR3s from CXCR3-positive naive cells showed higher hydrophobicity (lower Kidera factor 4), lower energy, and higher strength and volume indices than CXCR3-negative naive cells.

For sequencing, a NextSeq 550 was employed. The Human TCR Profiling Kit (MiLaboratory) was used to make UMI-labeled 5' RACE TRB cDNA libraries. cDNA synthesis used the entire amount of extracted RNA, and PCR amplification then used the entire amount of cDNA produced. Libraries were prepared in parallel with an identical number of PCR cycles. In the authors' own workflow: About 57,000 +/- 9,900 unique UMI-labeled TRB cDNA molecules per library were extracted with MIGEC and MiXCR, with at least two reads per UMI required. Each library averaged roughly 36,000 +/- 9,600 functional in-frame TRB CDR3 nucleotide clonotypes without stop codons. After downsampling to 5000 UMI-labeled TRB molecules per sample, diversity metrics, including normalized Shannon-Wiener and Chao1, were computed in VDJtools. VDJtools was used to calculate clonotype-size-weighted physicochemical properties of the central five CDR3 residues, namely interaction energy, strength, volume and Kidera factor 4. Once TCRdb had reprocessed the reads, it stored one entry per CDR3 protein sequence and supplied no DNA. TCRdb's processing, not the authors' own work, is the source of the V and J calls. The table for this sample shows around 60,000 distinct CDR3 sequences. Of the sample, 0.5% to 0.6% is held by the ten largest clones.

For each CD8+ T cell subset, flow sorting was done in triplicate, and a few hundred thousand cells per subset went directly into RLT lysis buffer. Naive CD8+ T cells were defined stringently as CD45RO-CCR7+CD27+CD95- to exclude memory contaminants. Peripheral blood mononuclear cells were isolated from buffy coats by standard density gradient centrifugation. A FACSAria III was used to flow-sort naive CXCR3-negative and CXCR3-positive CD8+ T cells. Total RNA was extracted from sorted cells using an RNeasy Mini Kit. The CDR3 measures 14 amino acids from cysteine to phenylalanine. The protein alone is recorded here. CDR1 and CDR2 (MNHEY, SVGAGI) derive from the germline V gene. On this clonotype: Its antigen remains undetermined.

The sequence was obtained from a human donor in good health. Some clones in this sample may be carry-over from other donors' samples. The rearrangement joined TRBV6-5 to TRBJ2-1. The sequenced sample consisted of naive CXCR3+ CD8+ T cells from blood. The cell subset or site tag for this specimen amounts to: CD45RO-CCR7+CD27+CD95- naive CD8+ T cells expressing CXCR3 (TNR3+). The CDR3 reads CASSPLSGYNEQFF.